The source of this T cell receptor (beta chain) is a study of T and B cells in COVID-19 patients. General study findings and limits: At recovery TRB diversity and richness exceeded healthy donors, after highly clonal active COVID-19 repertoires. No sequencing was yet done of CD4+, regulatory or CD8+ subsets, or of SARS-CoV-2-responsive or tetramer+ sorted cells.

Each TRB amplification used 250-500 ng of genomic DNA from blood. This CDR3 is 17 amino acids long. With V trimmed by 1 base and J by 5 bases, 7 bases remained unmatched. Germline-derived CDR1 and CDR2 are LNHDA and SQIVND (reference sequence). A remark on this clonotype: Its antigen is still unknown.

BIOMED2 TRB-A/B primer pools were used in multiplex TRB PCR. TCRdb fed the multiplex PCR reads into MiXCR, producing one record per CDR3 protein. The data show about 5,400 distinct CDR3 sequences, with 27% seen just once and around 13% held by the top ten. The receptor comes from a human donor with active COVID-19. The chain links TRBV19 to TRBJ2-3; 12 bases match TRBD1. The sequencing input was blood. Written as DNA, the CDR3 is TGTGCCAGTAGTATAGTTCCCGGGACAGGGGGCGTAGATACGCAGTATTTT. It specifies CASSIVPGTGGVDTQYF.